The clone carrying this T cell receptor beta chain came up a few times. The junction departs from germline at one end; a sequencing error may be responsible. Other DNA sequences in this sample translate to the same CDR3. This sample is part of a study of blood T cell repertoires in COVID-19. As for the study in general: Sites across the United States, Italy and Spain contributed samples from acute and convalescent COVID-19. Sources were T cells, B-cell-depleted T cells, or PBMCs; the material itself was cDNA or gDNA.

CDR1 is GTSNPN and CDR2 is SVGIG in the germline V gene (reference sequence). The CDR3 extends over 13 amino acids. As handled by the study authors: Estimation of nucleated cell counts was performed using reference gene primer amplification. Sequencing was performed with immunoSEQ multiplex PCR; in TCRdb, only in-frame clones are kept and a portion is missing. That table furnishes V, J and clone size, whereas the DNA furnished D and trimming. The repertoire includes about 100,000 clones, roughly 84% of them detected once, and about 6.9% sits in the top ten. This chain joins TRBV30 and TRBJ2-1; D might be TRBD2 (5 bases). The source is a man under 40 in a cohort sampled during active COVID-19. The sequenced material came from peripheral blood. In nucleotides, the CDR3 is TGTGCCTGGAGTGTGGACTCCAACAATGAGCAGTTCTTC. Protein: CAWSVDSNNEQFF.